This T cell receptor (beta chain) derives from a study of type 1 and type 2 diabetes patients. Whole-study results and caveats: Type 2 diabetes patients had few highly-expanded CD4+ clones, median one. Unmatched age and gender across groups might bias interpretation. V and J gene usage correlated at about 0.97 between type 2 diabetes and control samples. Both CD4+ and CD8+ type 2 diabetes repertoires showed significantly higher diversity than type 1.

In this sample, this clonotype turned up a few times. Its target is not known. Per the germline V gene, CDR1 is SGHAT and CDR2 is FQNNGV. V lost 1 base and J 3 bases, leaving 7 bases between the germline ends. The CDR3 extends over 15 amino acids. The PCR template was genomic DNA. Multiplex PCR with 30 forward and 13 reverse primers amplified the TCR beta CDR3. TCRdb called the multiplex PCR reads again in MiXCR, with one record for every CDR3 protein. Among 250,000 or so distinct CDR3 sequences listed, 45% to 60% were seen once. This rearrangement joins TRBV11-2 to TRBJ2-6, with D perhaps TRBD1 (5 bases). The sequenced material came from peripheral blood mononuclear cells (PBMCs). The TCR comes from a man aged 18 to 35 with type 2 diabetes. The CDR3 sequence is CASSLGTYGANVLTF. Written as DNA, the CDR3 is TGTGCCAGCAGCTTAGGGACATATGGGGCCAACGTCCTGACTTTC.